Presented here are 25 T cell receptor beta chains from one specimen sequenced in a study of regulatory T cells in long-lasting Graves disease. Construction of TCR beta libraries relied on iRepertoire HTBI primers and on Arm-PCR targeting CDR3 regions. TCRdb re-called the multiplex PCR reads through MiXCR, storing one row per CDR3 protein. The top ten clones hold 7% to 9% of a sample with 400,000 to 500,000 distinct CDR3 sequences, roughly a fifth of them seen once. As for time point: persistent/refractory GD, antithyroid drugs over 5 years with positive TRAb. Following extraction of RNA from PBMCs, that RNA was used to make the TCR library. The sequencing used peripheral blood mononuclear cells (PBMCs), collected when the disease was refractory, from a patient treated with antithyroid drugs. Receptors were obtained from a female donor with Graves disease.

This clonotype was counted between two and nine times. The V gene is TRBV28, the J gene TRBJ2-3; 7 bases agree with TRBD2. V gave up 6 bases and J gave up 5 bases; unmatched junction bases: 5. The CDR3 length is 13 residues. The germline V gene encodes CDR1 MDHEN and CDR2 SYDVKM. The CDR3 protein is CASSWTSLDTQYF. The CDR3 nucleotides read TGTGCCAGCAGCTGGACTAGTCTAGATACGCAGTATTTT.

In this sample, this clonotype turned up many times. The chain uses TRBV28 and TRBJ1-1; no clear D gene. The germline CDR1 and CDR2 sequences are MDHEN and SYDVKM. The V end was cut by 4 bases, the J end by 4 bases, with 19 bases between. There are 16 residues in the CDR3. CDR3: CASSSHLAGEGTEAFF. Written as DNA, the CDR3 is TGTGCCAGCAGTTCCCACCTCGCTGGAGAGGGCACTGAAGCTTTCTTT.

This clonotype was observed a few times. Given the absence of the conserved phenylalanine or tryptophan at the CDR3 end, a read error is likely. No DNA is shown, since the ends of the CDR3 on it are uncertain; the CDR3 is the one TCRdb lists. The CDR3 loop reads CSARTGRNFLM. The rearrangement links TRBV20-1 to TRBJ2-5; TRBD2, the table's D call, lacks a check against the DNA. The CDR3 is made up of 11 amino acids, end residues included. Germline V lookup: CDR1 DFQATT, CDR2 SNEGSKA (reference sequence).

This clonotype was picked up many times. This chain uses TRBV7-9 with TRBJ1-4, with D unclear. The CDR3 is 16 residues long. With 6 bases removed from V and 3 bases from J, the gap between germline ends came to 17 bases. The V gene's germline CDR1 is SEHNR and CDR2 FQNEAQ (reference sequence). The CDR3 spells CASSEKVGLANEKLFF. The CDR3 DNA follows: TGTGCCAGCAGTGAAAAAGTTGGACTGGCTAATGAAAAACTGTTTTTT.

There are many counts of this clonotype. The chain combines TRBV28 with TRBJ2-4; TRBD2 matches at 10 bases. CDR3 length equals 17 residues. Germline values: CDR1 MDHEN, CDR2 SYDVKM. V was pared by 7 bases and J by 2 bases, with 11 bases of the junction left unmatched. CDR3 coding DNA: TGTGCCAGCAAGGCTAGCGGGGGCTTGAGGTCCAAAAACATTCAGTACTTC. It codes for CASKASGGLRSKNIQYF.

This clonotype was seen repeatedly, ten times or more. The gene calls are TRBV6-1 and TRBJ1-1; 8 bases fit TRBD1. Germline V gives CDR1 MNHNS, CDR2 SASEGT. The CDR3 has 19 residues. Unmatched junction bases numbered 24, after V lost 7 bases and J lost 5 bases. CDR3 sequence (DNA): TGTGCCAGCACCGAAAGTCTGGTGGGTGGCAGGGGGCAAGATACTGAAGCTTTCTTT. Translation: CASTESLVGGRGQDTEAFF.

The chain has TRBV5-1 and TRBJ2-5, with D unclear. V lost 2 bases and J lost 5, with 13 bases in between. CDR1 SGHRS and CDR2 YFSETQ come from the germline V gene. The CDR3 runs 14 residues. CDR3 sequence reads: CASSFSVTLETQYF. The CDR3 coding sequence is TGCGCCAGCAGCTTTTCGGTAACTTTGGAGACCCAGTACTTC.

This clonotype was detected ten times or more. V and J are TRBV7-3 and TRBJ1-2; 8 positions match TRBD1. The length of the CDR3 is 13 residues. V shed 5 bases, J shed 10 bases, and the junction held 9 bases outside the gene matches. Germline CDR1 is SGHTA and CDR2 is FQGTGA. The CDR3 DNA is TGTGCCAGCAGCCCAGGGGGCCAGGGACCCTACACCTTC. Translating gives CASSPGGQGPYTF. The variable domain in full, completed from reference TRBV7-3 and TRBJ1-2, reads GAGVSQTPSNKVTEKGKYVELRCDPISGHTALYWYRQSLGQGPEFLIYFQGTGAADDSGLPNDRFFAVRPEGSVSTLKIQRTERGDSAVYLCASSPGGQGPYTFGSGTRLTVV.

This clonotype showed up many times. The chain carries TRBV6-5 and TRBJ2-5; tentative D call: TRBD1 (5 bases). CDR1 and CDR2 (germline): MNHEY, SVGAGI. V was trimmed by 4 bases and J by 5 bases, leaving 14 bases between them. The CDR3 is 14 residues long. CDR3 sequence (DNA): TGTGCCAGCAGTTTAGCACAGGTTAGGGAGACCCAGTACTTC. Translated: CASSLAQVRETQYF.

This clonotype was seen repeatedly, ten times or more. The chain has TRBV6-2 or TRBV6-3 and TRBJ1-2, with D tentatively TRBD1 (5 bases). V was cut by 6 bases and J by 3 bases, with 14 bases left in between. This CDR3 is built from 14 residues. Germline loops: CDR1 MNHEY, CDR2 SVGEGT. The CDR3 DNA is TGTGCCAGCAGCACTGGAGGGGTGGACTATGGCTACACCTTC. This encodes CASSTGGVDYGYTF.

This clonotype was seen ten or more times. The rearrangement uses TRBV12-5 and TRBJ1-1; D is possibly TRBD1 (5 bases). The germline V gene encodes CDR1 LGHNT and CDR2 FRNRAP. V was shortened by 0 bases and J by 0 bases, with 5 bases between the two germline ends. The CDR3 extends over 14 amino acids. The CDR3 spells CASGLVQVNTEAFF. The CDR3 DNA reads as TGTGCTAGTGGTTTGGTACAGGTGAACACTGAAGCTTTCTTT.

This clonotype was detected ten times or more. The V and J genes are TRBV28 and TRBJ2-7, with TRBD1 matching over 7 bases. The CDR3 runs to 15 residues. Germline assignment: CDR1 MDHEN and CDR2 SYDVKM. Trimming cost V 8 bases and J 6 bases; bases outside gene matches: 16. The CDR3 DNA is TGTGCCAGCGCTACCTCAGACAGGGAATTGACCGAGCAGTACTTC. Its translation: CASATSDRELTEQYF.

The chain uses TRBV28 and TRBJ2-3; 10 bases match TRBD2. The ends lost 2 bases at V and 3 bases at J; junction bases unmatched: 14. Germline CDR1 is MDHEN and CDR2 is SYDVKM. This CDR3 comprises 19 residues. The CDR3 DNA reads as TGTGCCAGCAGTTTACCAGCGGGGGGGCGCCTCGGCGGGACAGATACGCAGTATTTT. Residues: CASSLPAGGRLGGTDTQYF.

This clonotype came up a few times. The V gene is TRBV28, the J gene TRBJ2-2, with 9 bases that match TRBD2. After removal of 8 bases from V and 2 bases from J, the junction contained 15 bases not matched to a gene. The length of the CDR3 is 18 residues. Germline V lookup: CDR1 MDHEN, CDR2 SYDVKM. As DNA, the CDR3 is TGTGCCAGCCGTCGTGACAGTCTAGCGGGACCAAACACCGGGGAGCTGTTTTTT. It encodes CASRRDSLAGPNTGELFF.

This clonotype was picked up a small number of times. J is TRBJ1-5 and V is TRBV20-1; no clear D gene. V was clipped by 4 bases and J by 5 bases, with 15 bases between them. In germline, CDR1 is DFQATT, CDR2 SNEGSKA (reference sequence). This CDR3 has 14 residues. The CDR3 DNA reads as TGCAGTGCTACCGAAGGTCTTGGGCATCAGCCCCAGCATTTT. Translated, it gives CSATEGLGHQPQHF.

This clonotype has at least ten counts. The chain recombines TRBV28 with TRBJ2-4; TRBD1 aligns across 11 bases. CDR3 length: 17 residues. Trimming took 5 bases from V and 2 from J; bases not matched to a gene: 8. Germline loops: CDR1 MDHEN, CDR2 SYDVKM. Here the CDR3 reads CASSQGQGALTKNIQYF. CDR3 sequence (DNA): TGTGCCAGCAGTCAAGGACAGGGGGCCTTAACCAAAAACATTCAGTACTTC.

A few counts support this clonotype. The chain recombines TRBV19 with TRBJ2-7, with 8 positions matching TRBD1. CDR3 length: 17 amino acids. Germline CDR1 LNHDA, CDR2 SQIVND (reference sequence). With V trimmed by 0 bases and J by 2 bases, 9 bases remained unmatched. CDR3: CASSIDPADRGAYEQYF. In DNA form, the CDR3 reads TGTGCCAGTAGTATAGATCCGGCAGACAGGGGCGCCTACGAGCAGTACTTC.

J is TRBJ2-7 and V is TRBV27, with D possibly being TRBD1 (7 bases). This CDR3 has 15 amino acids. Germline V gives CDR1 MNHEY, CDR2 SMNVEV (reference sequence). V lost 5 bases to trimming and J lost 6 bases, with 20 bases between them. The CDR3: CASSTSSEGAGEQYF. The CDR3 DNA reads as TGTGCCAGCAGTACTAGTTCGGAGGGGGCAGGCGAGCAGTACTTC.

There are many counts of this clonotype. The chain uses TRBV20-1 and TRBJ1-4; no clear D gene. The germline V gene encodes CDR1 DFQATT and CDR2 SNEGSKA (reference sequence). V dropped 3 bases and J dropped 3 bases, with 11 bases sitting between them. The CDR3 extends over 14 amino acids. CDR3 bases: TGCAGTGCTAGGGGTACAGCCGCTAATGAAAAACTGTTTTTT. Protein product: CSARGTAANEKLFF.

Remarks on this clonotype: A read error may be the cause here, since a much bigger clone is one base away. The V and J genes are TRBV28 and TRBJ2-7; 7 bases agree with TRBD1. The J segment lost 7 bases and the V segment lost 6 bases, leaving 12 bases of the junction unmatched. This CDR3 region has 14 residues. Per germline, CDR1 MDHEN and CDR2 SYDVKM. The chain's CDR3 is CASSRRQGAREQYF. The CDR3 nucleotides are TGTGCCAGCAGCCGCCGACAGGGAGCTCGGGAGCAGTACTTC.

Remarks on this clonotype: One end of the junction varies from germline; a read error may be responsible. The chain links TRBV9 to TRBJ1-2; TRBD1 agrees at 9 bases. This CDR3 contains 15 residues. Germline V gives CDR1 SGDLS, CDR2 YYNGEE. CDR3 nucleotide sequence: TGTGTCAGCAGCGGGGGACAGGGATTGGGCTATGGCTACACCTTC. Its translation: CVSSGGQGLGYGYTF.

The chain carries TRBV6-1 and TRBJ2-7; TRBD1 agrees at 9 bases. CDR1 MNHNS and CDR2 SASEGT come from the germline V gene. The V and J ends lost 7 bases and 5 bases, in that order; junction bases with no gene match: 12. The CDR3 length is 15 residues. CDR3 nucleotides: TGTGCCAGCACACGGCTGGGACAGGGAAACAACGAGCAGTACTTC. This sequence encodes CASTRLGQGNNEQYF.

This clonotype has a count of ten or more. The genes are TRBV11-1 and TRBJ2-5; D is unclear. Germline CDR1 and CDR2: SGHAT and FQDESV (reference sequence). V was clipped by 3 bases and J by 2 bases, with 7 bases between them. There are 13 residues in the CDR3. CDR3 amino acids: CASSFLEQETQYF. DNA of the CDR3: TGTGCCAGCAGCTTCCTCGAGCAAGAGACCCAGTACTTC.

This clonotype was detected only once. Mismatch with germline at one junction end may stem from a read error. The chain links TRBV5-4 to TRBJ1-4, with a tentative D call TRBD1 (5 bases). This CDR3 comprises 10 residues. Germline CDR1 SGHNT, CDR2 YYREEE (reference sequence). CDR3 DNA sequence: TGTGCCAGCAGCCGGGACTCCGATGGGTTT. Amino acid sequence: CASSRDSDGF.

This clonotype has ten or more counts. V is TRBV12-3 or TRBV12-4 and J is TRBJ2-5, with 10 bases lining up with TRBD1. Trimming removed 5 bases from V and 3 bases from J; junction bases left unmatched: 3. The CDR3 covers 14 residues. The CDR3 spells CASSDRGLEETQYF. The CDR3 DNA reads as TGTGCCAGCAGTGACAGGGGGCTCGAAGAGACCCAGTACTTC.